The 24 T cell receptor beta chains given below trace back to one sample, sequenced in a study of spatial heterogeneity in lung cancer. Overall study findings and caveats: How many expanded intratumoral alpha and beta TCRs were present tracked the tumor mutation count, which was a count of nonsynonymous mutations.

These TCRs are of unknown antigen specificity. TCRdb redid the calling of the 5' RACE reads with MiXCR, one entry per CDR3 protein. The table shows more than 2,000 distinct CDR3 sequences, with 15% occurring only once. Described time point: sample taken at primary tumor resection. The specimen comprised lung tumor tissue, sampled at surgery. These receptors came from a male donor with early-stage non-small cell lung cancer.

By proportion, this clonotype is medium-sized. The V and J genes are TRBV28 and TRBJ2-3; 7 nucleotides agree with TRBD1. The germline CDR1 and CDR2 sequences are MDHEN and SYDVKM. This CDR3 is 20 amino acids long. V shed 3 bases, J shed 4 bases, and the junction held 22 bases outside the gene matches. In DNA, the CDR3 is TGTGCCAGCAGTTTTCCGACAGGGTCTTTTTGGGTTAACGGATCAGATACGCAGTATTTT. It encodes CASSFPTGSFWVNGSDTQYF.

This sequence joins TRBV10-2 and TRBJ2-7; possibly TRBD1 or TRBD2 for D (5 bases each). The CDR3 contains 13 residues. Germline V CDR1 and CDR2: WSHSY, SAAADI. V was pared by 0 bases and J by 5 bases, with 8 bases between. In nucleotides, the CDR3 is TGCGCCAGCAGTGAGTCGATGGGGGACGAGCAGTACTTC. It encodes CASSESMGDEQYF.

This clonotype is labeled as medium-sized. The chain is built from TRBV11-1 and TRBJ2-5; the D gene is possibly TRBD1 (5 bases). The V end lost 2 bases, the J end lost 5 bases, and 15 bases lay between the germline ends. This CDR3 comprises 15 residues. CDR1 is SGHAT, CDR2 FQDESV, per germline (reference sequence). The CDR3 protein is CASSLHQGYQETQYF. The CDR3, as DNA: TGTGCCAGCAGCTTACACCAGGGTTATCAGGAGACCCAGTACTTC.

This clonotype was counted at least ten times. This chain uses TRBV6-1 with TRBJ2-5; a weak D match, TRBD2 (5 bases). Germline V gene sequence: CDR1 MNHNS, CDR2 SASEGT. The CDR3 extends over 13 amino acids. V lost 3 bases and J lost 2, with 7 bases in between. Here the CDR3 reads CASSDERQETQYF. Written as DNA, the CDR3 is TGTGCCAGCAGTGATGAGCGGCAAGAGACCCAGTACTTC.

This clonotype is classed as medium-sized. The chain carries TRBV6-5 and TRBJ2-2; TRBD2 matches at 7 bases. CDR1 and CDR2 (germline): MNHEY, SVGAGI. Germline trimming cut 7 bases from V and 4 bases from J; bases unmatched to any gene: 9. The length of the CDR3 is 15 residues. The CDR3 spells CASNLRGGPTGELFF. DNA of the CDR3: TGTGCCAGCAACTTAAGGGGAGGGCCCACCGGGGAGCTGTTTTTT.

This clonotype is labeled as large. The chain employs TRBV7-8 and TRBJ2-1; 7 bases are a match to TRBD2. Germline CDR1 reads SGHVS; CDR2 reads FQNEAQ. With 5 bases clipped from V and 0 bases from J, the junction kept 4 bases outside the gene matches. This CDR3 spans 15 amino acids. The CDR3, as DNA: TGTGCCAGCAGCCCCGGGACTACCTCCTACAATGAGCAGTTCTTC. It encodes CASSPGTTSYNEQFF. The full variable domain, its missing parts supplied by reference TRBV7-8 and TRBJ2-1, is GAGVSQSPRYKVAKRGQDVALRCDPISGHVSLFWYQQALGQGPEFLTYFQNEAQLDKSGLPSDRFFAERPEGSVSTLKIQRTQQEDSAVYLCASSPGTTSYNEQFFGPGTRLTVL.

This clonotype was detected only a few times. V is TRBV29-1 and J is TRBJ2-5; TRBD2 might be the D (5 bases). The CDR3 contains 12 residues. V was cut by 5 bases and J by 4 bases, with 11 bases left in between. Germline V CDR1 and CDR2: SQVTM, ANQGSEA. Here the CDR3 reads CSVFPGGETQYF. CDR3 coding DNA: TGCAGCGTTTTCCCAGGAGGAGAGACCCAGTACTTC.

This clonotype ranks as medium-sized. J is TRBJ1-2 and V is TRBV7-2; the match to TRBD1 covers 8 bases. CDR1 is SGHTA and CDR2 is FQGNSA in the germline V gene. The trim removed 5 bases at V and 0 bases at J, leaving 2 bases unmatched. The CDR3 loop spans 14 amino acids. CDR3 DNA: TGTGCCAGCAGCGCGGGACAGGCTAACTATGGCTACACCTTC. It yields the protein CASSAGQANYGYTF.

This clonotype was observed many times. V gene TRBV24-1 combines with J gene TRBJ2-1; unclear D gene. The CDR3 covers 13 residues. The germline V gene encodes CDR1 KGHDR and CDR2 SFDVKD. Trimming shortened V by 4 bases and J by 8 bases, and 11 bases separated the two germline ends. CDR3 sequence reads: CATSDGDTDEQFF. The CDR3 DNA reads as TGTGCCACCAGTGACGGTGACACCGATGAGCAGTTCTTC.

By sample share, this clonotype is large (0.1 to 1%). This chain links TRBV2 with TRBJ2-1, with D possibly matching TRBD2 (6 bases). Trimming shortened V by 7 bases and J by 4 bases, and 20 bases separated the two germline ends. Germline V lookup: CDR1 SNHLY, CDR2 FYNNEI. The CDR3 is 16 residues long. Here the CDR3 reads CASMAGLTREYNEQFF. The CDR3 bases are TGTGCCAGCATGGCGGGGCTTACCCGAGAGTACAATGAGCAGTTCTTC.

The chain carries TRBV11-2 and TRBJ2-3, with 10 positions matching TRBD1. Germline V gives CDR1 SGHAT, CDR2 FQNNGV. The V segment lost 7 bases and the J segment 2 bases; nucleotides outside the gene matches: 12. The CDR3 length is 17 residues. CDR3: CASTPPFGTGDTDTQYF. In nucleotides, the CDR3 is TGTGCCAGCACCCCGCCGTTCGGGACAGGGGACACAGATACGCAGTATTTT.

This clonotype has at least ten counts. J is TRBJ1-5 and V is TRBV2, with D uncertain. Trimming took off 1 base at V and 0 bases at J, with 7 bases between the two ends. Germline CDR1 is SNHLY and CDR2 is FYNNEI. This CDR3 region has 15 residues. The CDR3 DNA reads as TGTGCCAGCAGTGAAGAGCGAAATAGCAATCAGCCCCAGCATTTT. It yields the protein CASSEERNSNQPQHF.

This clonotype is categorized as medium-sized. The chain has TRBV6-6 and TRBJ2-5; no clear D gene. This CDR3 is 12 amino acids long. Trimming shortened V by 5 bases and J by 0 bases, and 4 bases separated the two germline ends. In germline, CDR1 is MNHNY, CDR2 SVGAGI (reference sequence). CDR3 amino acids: CASSRDQETQYF. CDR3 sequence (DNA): TGTGCCAGCAGTCGGGACCAAGAGACCCAGTACTTC.

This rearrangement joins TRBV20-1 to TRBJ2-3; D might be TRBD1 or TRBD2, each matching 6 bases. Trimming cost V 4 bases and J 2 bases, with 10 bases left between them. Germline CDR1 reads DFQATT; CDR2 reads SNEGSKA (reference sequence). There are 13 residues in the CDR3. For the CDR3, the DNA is TGCAGTGCTAACCCGGGGGCCACAGATACGCAGTATTTT. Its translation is CSANPGATDTQYF.

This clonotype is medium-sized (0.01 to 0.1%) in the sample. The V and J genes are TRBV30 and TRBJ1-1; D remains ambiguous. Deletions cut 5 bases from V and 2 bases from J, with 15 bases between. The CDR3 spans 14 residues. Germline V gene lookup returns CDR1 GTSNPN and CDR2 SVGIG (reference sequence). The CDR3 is CAWVWAPPNTEAFF. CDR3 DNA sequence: TGTGCCTGGGTGTGGGCGCCCCCCAACACTGAAGCTTTCTTT.

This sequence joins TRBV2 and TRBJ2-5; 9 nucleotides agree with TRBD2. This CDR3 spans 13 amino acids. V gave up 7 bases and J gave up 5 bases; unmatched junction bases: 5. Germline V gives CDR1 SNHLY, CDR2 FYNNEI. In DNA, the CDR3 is TGTGCCAGCAAGCGGGGGGCCGGGGAGACCCAGTACTTC. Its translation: CASKRGAGETQYF. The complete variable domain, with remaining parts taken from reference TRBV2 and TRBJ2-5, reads EPEVTQTPSHQVTQMGQEVILRCVPISNHLYFYWYRQILGQKVEFLVSFYNNEISEKSEIFDDQFSVERPDGSNFTLKIRSTKLEDSAMYFCASKRGAGETQYFGPGTRLLVL.

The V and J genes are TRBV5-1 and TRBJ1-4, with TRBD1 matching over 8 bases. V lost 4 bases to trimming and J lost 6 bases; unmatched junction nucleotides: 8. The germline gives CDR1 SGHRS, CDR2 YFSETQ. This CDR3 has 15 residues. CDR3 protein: CASSPTGVGDEKLFF. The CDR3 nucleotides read TGCGCCAGCAGCCCGACAGGGGTCGGCGATGAAAAACTGTTTTTT.

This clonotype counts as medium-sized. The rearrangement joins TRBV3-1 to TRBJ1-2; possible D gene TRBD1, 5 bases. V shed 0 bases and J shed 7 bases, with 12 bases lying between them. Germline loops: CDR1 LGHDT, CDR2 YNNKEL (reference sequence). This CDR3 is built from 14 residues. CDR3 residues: CASSQDSQGRGYTF. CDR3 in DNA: TGTGCCAGCAGCCAAGATTCCCAGGGCCGTGGCTACACCTTC. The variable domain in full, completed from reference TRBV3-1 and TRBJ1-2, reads DTAVSQTPKYLVTQMGNDKSIKCEQNLGHDTMYWYKQDSKKFLKIMFSYNNKELIINETVPNRFSPKSPDKAHLNLHINSLELGDSAVYFCASSQDSQGRGYTFGSGTRLTVV.

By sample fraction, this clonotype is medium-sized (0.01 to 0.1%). DNA for the CDR3: TGCAGTGCTAGAGAGCCGGGTTTGCACAATGAGCAGTTCTTC. Translation gives CSAREPGLHNEQFF. The V call is TRBV20-1, the J call TRBJ2-1; D is uncertain. The ends were cut back, 0 bases at V and 5 bases at J, with 11 bases in the middle. Per the germline V gene, CDR1 is DFQATT and CDR2 is SNEGSKA (reference sequence). This CDR3 contains 14 residues.

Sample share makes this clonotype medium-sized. CDR3 nucleotide sequence: TGTGCCAGCAGACTCGGACGGATTAATGAAAAACTGTTTTTT. Translating it yields CASRLGRINEKLFF. The V and J genes are TRBV7-8 and TRBJ1-4; no clear D gene. The V and J ends lost 6 bases and 4 bases respectively, with 12 bases between them. From germline, CDR1 is SGHVS and CDR2 FQNEAQ. The CDR3 spans 14 residues.

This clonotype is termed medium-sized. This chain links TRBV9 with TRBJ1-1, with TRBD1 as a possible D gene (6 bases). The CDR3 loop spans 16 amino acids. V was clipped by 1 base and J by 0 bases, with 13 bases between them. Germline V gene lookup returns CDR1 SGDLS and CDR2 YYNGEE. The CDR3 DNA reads TGTGCCAGCAGCGTATCGACAGGAGCTATGAACACTGAAGCTTTCTTT. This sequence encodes CASSVSTGAMNTEAFF.

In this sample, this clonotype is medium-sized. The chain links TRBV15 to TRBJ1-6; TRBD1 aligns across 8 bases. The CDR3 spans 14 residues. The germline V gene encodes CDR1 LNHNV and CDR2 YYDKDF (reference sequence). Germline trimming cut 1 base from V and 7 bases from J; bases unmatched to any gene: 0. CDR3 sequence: CATSRGTGNSPLHF. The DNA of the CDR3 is TGTGCCACCAGCAGAGGGACAGGGAATTCACCCCTCCACTTT.

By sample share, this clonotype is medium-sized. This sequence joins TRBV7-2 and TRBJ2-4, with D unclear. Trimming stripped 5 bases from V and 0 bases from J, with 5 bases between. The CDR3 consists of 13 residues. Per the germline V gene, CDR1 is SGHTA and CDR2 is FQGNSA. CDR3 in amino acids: CASSPLAKNIQYF. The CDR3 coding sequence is TGTGCCAGCAGCCCACTAGCCAAAAACATTCAGTACTTC.

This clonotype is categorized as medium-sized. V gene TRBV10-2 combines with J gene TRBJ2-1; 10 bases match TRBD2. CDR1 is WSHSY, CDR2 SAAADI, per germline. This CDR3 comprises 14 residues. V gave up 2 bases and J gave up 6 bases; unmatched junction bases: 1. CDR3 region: CASSEASGGNEQFF. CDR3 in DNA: TGCGCCAGCAGTGAGGCTAGCGGGGGCAATGAGCAGTTCTTC.